One and the same sample provided the 27 T cell receptor beta chains below, sequenced in a study of regulatory T cells in long-lasting Graves disease. The time point is: persistent/refractory GD, antithyroid drugs over 5 years with positive TRAb. PBMCs were the source of the RNA used for TCR sequencing. Arm-PCR with iRepertoire HTBI primers amplified the CDR3 regions for these TCR beta libraries. TCRdb reanalysed the multiplex PCR reads using MiXCR and keeps one entry per CDR3 protein. The sample shows a few hundred thousand distinct CDR3 sequences, around a quarter of them seen only once. The starting material was peripheral blood mononuclear cells (PBMCs), obtained when the disease was refractory, from a patient treated with antithyroid drugs. Receptor source: a female donor with Graves disease.

About this clonotype itself: This could be a read error, since a much larger clone is one nucleotide away. This rearrangement joins TRBV11-2 to TRBJ2-1, with D unclear. This CDR3 comprises 14 residues. In germline, CDR1 is SGHAT, CDR2 FQNNGV. CDR3 amino acids: CASSLDGRPSEQSF. The CDR3 nucleotides are TGTGCCAGCAGCTTAGATGGTCGGCCAAGTGAGCAGTCCTTC.

The rearrangement uses TRBV5-1 and TRBJ1-1; perhaps TRBD1 as D (6 bases). The CDR3 runs to 15 residues. The V gene lost 1 base and the J gene lost 7 bases, with 17 bases spanning the gap. CDR1 and CDR2 (germline): SGHRS, YFSETQ. CDR3 sequence (DNA): TGCGCCAGCAGCTTGCTCCCCGGACAGCGGGATGAAGCTTTCTTT. Its protein product is CASSLLPGQRDEAFF. The complete variable domain, with remaining parts taken from reference TRBV5-1 and TRBJ1-1, reads KAGVTQTPRYLIKTRGQQVTLSCSPISGHRSVSWYQQTPGQGLQFLFEYFSETQRNKGNFPGRFSGRQFSNSRSEMNVSTLELGDSALYLCASSLLPGQRDEAFFGQGTRLTVV.

This chain connects TRBV29-1 to TRBJ2-2, with D maybe TRBD1 (6 bases). Trimming left V 6 bases short and J 8 bases short, with 22 bases between. CDR3 length: 15 residues. Germline V CDR1 and CDR2: SQVTM, ANQGSEA. As DNA, the CDR3 is TGCAGCGTCCTAACAACGACAGGCGTAGGAGGGGAGCTGTTTTTT. Residues: CSVLTTTGVGGELFF.

This clonotype came up a few times. V gene TRBV2 combines with J gene TRBJ2-1; 8 nucleotides align to TRBD2. The junction had 4 bases not matched to a gene; V was cut back by 3 bases and J by 3 bases. The CDR3 has 15 amino acids. Germline-derived CDR1 and CDR2 are SNHLY and FYNNEI. CDR3 protein: CASSEALAGYNEQFF. CDR3 coding DNA: TGTGCCAGCAGTGAGGCGCTAGCGGGCTACAATGAGCAGTTCTTC.

This clonotype was recorded at least ten times. The chain couples TRBV2 to TRBJ2-3; 9 positions agree with TRBD2. V shed 7 bases, J shed 2 bases, and the junction held 4 bases outside the gene matches. CDR3 length equals 14 residues. Germline V gene data show CDR1 as SNHLY and CDR2 as FYNNEI. The CDR3 spells CASIAGGYTDTQYF. Here the CDR3 DNA reads TGTGCCAGCATTGCGGGAGGGTACACAGATACGCAGTATTTT.

The V and J genes are TRBV18 and TRBJ2-5, with 10 bases matching TRBD2. The CDR3 runs to 16 residues. V was clipped by 4 bases and J by 4 bases; unmatched bases: 9. Germline V gives CDR1 KGHSH, CDR2 LQKENI. Here the CDR3 DNA reads TGTGCCAGCTCACGAACTAGCGGGGTGCTTACAGAGACCCAGTACTTC. Translation gives CASSRTSGVLTETQYF.

There are many counts of this clonotype. The chain recombines TRBV12-3 or TRBV12-4 with TRBJ1-5, with D tentatively TRBD1 (5 bases). The CDR3 is 15 residues long. Trimming removed 6 bases from V and 0 bases from J, with 12 bases in between. In DNA, the CDR3 is TGTGCCAGCAGCCTGACAGCTAATAGCAATCAGCCCCAGCATTTT. It encodes CASSLTANSNQPQHF.

The chain recombines TRBV7-8 with TRBJ2-2; 7 nucleotides line up with TRBD2. CDR3 size: 15 residues. Germline V gene lookup returns CDR1 SGHVS and CDR2 FQNEAQ. Trimming cost V 3 bases and J 6 bases; bases outside gene matches: 7. The DNA of the CDR3 is TGTGCCAGCAGCTTCAGACTAGCTAATGCCGGGGAGCTGTTTTTT. As protein: CASSFRLANAGELFF. Full variable domain (missing parts from reference TRBV7-8 and TRBJ2-2): GAGVSQSPRYKVAKRGQDVALRCDPISGHVSLFWYQQALGQGPEFLTYFQNEAQLDKSGLPSDRFFAERPEGSVSTLKIQRTQQEDSAVYLCASSFRLANAGELFFGEGSRLTVL.

By share, this clonotype ranks as medium-sized. The chain has TRBV19 and TRBJ1-2, with D unclear. Trimming removed 2 bases at V and 3 bases at J, with 7 bases between. CDR1 and CDR2 (germline): LNHDA, SQIVND (reference sequence). The CDR3 runs 13 residues. The CDR3 DNA reads as TGTGCCAGTAGTATATTTGAGGACTATGGCTACACCTTC. This gives the protein CASSIFEDYGYTF. Combining the CDR3 with reference TRBV19 and TRBJ1-2 gives the whole variable domain DGGITQSPKYLFRKEGQNVTLSCEQNLNHDAMYWYRQDPGQGLRLIYYSQIVNDFQKGDIAEGYSVSREKKESFPLTVTSAQKNPTAFYLCASSIFEDYGYTFGSGTRLTVV.

V usage is TRBV27 and J usage is TRBJ2-7, with TRBD1 matching 10 bases. This CDR3 is 15 amino acids long. V was pared by 6 bases and J by 3 bases, with 8 bases of the junction left unmatched. Per germline, CDR1 MNHEY and CDR2 SMNVEV (reference sequence). The CDR3 sequence is CASSNRQGASYEQYF. For the CDR3, the DNA is TGTGCCAGCAGCAACCGACAGGGGGCTAGCTACGAGCAGTACTTC.

This clonotype was found a few times. The rearrangement links TRBV30 to TRBJ1-1, with a tentative D call TRBD1 (5 bases). Germline V CDR1 and CDR2: GTSNPN, SVGIG (reference sequence). V gave up 2 bases and J gave up 5 bases, with 12 bases separating them. This CDR3 has 13 residues. This CDR3 is CAWSRSGRTEAFF. The DNA for the CDR3 is TGTGCCTGGAGTAGATCGGGGCGGACTGAAGCTTTCTTT.

This chain uses TRBV9 with TRBJ2-5; D call uncertain. V was clipped by 4 bases and J by 7 bases, with 17 bases between them. Looked up from germline, CDR1 is SGDLS and CDR2 is YYNGEE. CDR3 length equals 14 residues. The CDR3 sequence is CASSTKNRKGTQYF. The CDR3 DNA follows: TGTGCCAGCAGCACTAAGAACCGAAAAGGGACCCAGTACTTC.

This clonotype has at least ten counts. The chain carries TRBV6-1 and TRBJ1-5, with D unresolved. Germline V lookup: CDR1 MNHNS, CDR2 SASEGT. The CDR3 spans 15 residues. V gave up 2 bases and J gave up 3 bases, with 11 bases separating them. CDR3 nucleotides: TGTGCCAGCAGTGAATTGGTCAGCTTCAATCAGCCCCAGCATTTT. Protein product: CASSELVSFNQPQHF.

J is TRBJ1-5 and V is TRBV4-1; D uncertain. Looked up from germline, CDR1 is MGHRA and CDR2 is YSYEKL. The CDR3 is 16 amino acids. The ends were cut back, 4 bases at V and 3 bases at J, with 16 bases in the middle. The CDR3 coding sequence is TGCGCCAGCAGCCCAAGCCAGCCAAATCCCAATCAGCCCCAGCATTTT. Translated, it gives CASSPSQPNPNQPQHF.

The chain recombines TRBV14 with TRBJ1-1; D possibly corresponds to TRBD1 (5 bases). Germline V gene lookup returns CDR1 SGHDN and CDR2 FVKESK. The CDR3 runs 13 residues. Trimming removed 3 bases at V and 3 bases at J, with 8 bases between. CDR3 in amino acids: CASSHTGHTEAFF. The DNA of the CDR3 is TGTGCCAGCAGCCATACAGGTCACACTGAAGCTTTCTTT.

This CDR3 is CSSNGPTSTEAFF. CDR3 nucleotide sequence: TGCAGCTCTAATGGCCCTACGAGCACTGAAGCTTTCTTT. The genes are TRBV29-1 and TRBJ1-1; D gene ambiguous. The CDR3 contains 13 residues. CDR1 is SQVTM and CDR2 is ANQGSEA in the germline V gene. V lost 8 bases and J lost 4, with 17 bases in between. Based on the CDR3 plus reference TRBV29-1 and TRBJ1-1, the full variable domain is SAVISQKPSRDICQRGTSLTIQCQVDSQVTMMFWYRQQPGQSLTLIATANQGSEATYESGFVIDKFPISRPNLTFSTLTVSNMSPEDSSIYLCSSNGPTSTEAFFGQGTRLTVV.

This clonotype came up a few times. The rearrangement joins TRBV7-2 to TRBJ2-5; D is undetermined. The CDR3 totals 13 residues. Germline CDR1 is SGHTA and CDR2 is FQGNSA. V was pared by 3 bases and J by 5 bases, with 10 bases between. The CDR3 sequence: CASSFDPYETQYF. The CDR3, as DNA: TGTGCCAGCAGCTTTGATCCGTATGAGACCCAGTACTTC.

This clonotype was counted ten times or more. The CDR3 sequence: CASSEYHADNQPQHF. CDR3 bases: TGTGCCAGCAGTGAATACCATGCGGACAATCAGCCCCAGCATTTT. The chain is built from TRBV2 and TRBJ1-5; D gene uncertain. The CDR3 totals 15 residues. Trimming removed 2 bases from V and 3 bases from J, with 11 bases in between. Germline values: CDR1 SNHLY, CDR2 FYNNEI.

CDR3 sequence (DNA): TGCGCCAGCAGCCAAGATAGGGCAGGCAAAGCGTACGAGCAGTACTTC. This gives the protein CASSQDRAGKAYEQYF. The chain uses TRBV4-3 and TRBJ2-7; D is uncertain. V was clipped by 0 bases and J by 4 bases, with 16 bases between them. CDR1 and CDR2 (germline): LGHNA, YSLEER. The CDR3 extends over 16 amino acids.

CDR3 in DNA: TGTGCCAGCAGCGTAGCAACTAGCGGGAGGGAGACCCAGTACTTC. Encoded protein: CASSVATSGRETQYF. V and J are TRBV9 and TRBJ2-5; 12 bases fit TRBD2. This CDR3 contains 15 residues. Germline trimming cut 0 bases from V and 5 bases from J; bases unmatched to any gene: 2. CDR1 and CDR2 from the germline V gene are SGDLS and YYNGEE.

This clonotype showed up many times. The rearrangement joins TRBV28 to TRBJ2-5; perhaps TRBD2 as D (5 bases). The CDR3 length is 15 residues. Trimming cost V 6 bases and J 4 bases, with 18 bases left between them. Germline-derived CDR1 and CDR2 are MDHEN and SYDVKM. The CDR3 loop is CASSLMSGGGETQYF. The CDR3, as DNA: TGTGCCAGCAGCCTAATGAGTGGAGGTGGAGAGACCCAGTACTTC.

This clonotype came up many times. The V and J genes are TRBV2 and TRBJ1-6, with D uncertain. CDR3 length equals 15 residues. Trimming pared 3 bases from V and 5 bases from J, leaving 11 bases between. CDR1 and CDR2 from the germline V gene are SNHLY and FYNNEI. DNA of the CDR3: TGTGCCAGCAGTGATCACAGCTTTCATAATTCACCCCTCCACTTT. Translating it yields CASSDHSFHNSPLHF.

This clonotype was detected a few times. This chain uses TRBV29-1 with TRBJ1-4, with TRBD1 matching 8 bases. CDR1 is SQVTM and CDR2 is ANQGSEA in the germline V gene. CDR3 size: 12 residues. V lost 7 bases to trimming and J lost 14 bases; unmatched junction nucleotides: 12. The CDR3 DNA sequence: TGCAGCGCTACGACAGGGGCAGATGACCTGTTTTTT. This sequence encodes CSATTGADDLFF.

On this clonotype: This likely traces to a read error, being one base from a far larger clone. This chain's CDR3 is CASSSDAYQETQYF. The DNA for the CDR3 is TGTGCCAGCAGCTCCGACGCTTACCAAGAGACCCAGTACTTC. The chain carries TRBV11-3 and TRBJ2-5; D ambiguous. Germline lookup yields CDR1 SGHNT and CDR2 YENEEA. This CDR3 has 14 amino acids. The V and J ends lost 4 bases and 0 bases respectively, with 9 bases between them.

In this sample, this clonotype turned up many times. The chain links TRBV28 to TRBJ1-1; possibly TRBD1 for D (5 bases). The CDR3 contains 14 residues. The germline V and J ends were trimmed by 5 bases and 0 bases, with 10 bases remaining between them. Germline V gene sequence: CDR1 MDHEN, CDR2 SYDVKM. In nucleotides, the CDR3 is TGTGCCAGCAGTCTGACAGCCCTGAACACTGAAGCTTTCTTT. Its translation is CASSLTALNTEAFF.

This clonotype was picked up a small number of times. The CDR3 reads CSARLVGSNQPQHF. CDR3 nucleotides: TGCAGTGCTAGACTGGTCGGTAGCAATCAGCCCCAGCATTTT. The J gene is TRBJ1-5, the V gene TRBV20-1, with D unclear. Germline V gene lookup returns CDR1 DFQATT and CDR2 SNEGSKA (reference sequence). The CDR3 spans 14 residues. V lost 2 bases, J lost 0 bases, and 8 bases lay in between.

V gene TRBV5-1 combines with J gene TRBJ1-5; D is unresolved. The V end was cut by 7 bases, the J end by 0 bases, with 8 bases between. Germline V lookup: CDR1 SGHRS, CDR2 YFSETQ. The CDR3 runs 13 residues. Here the CDR3 DNA reads TGCGCCAGCCGCCACAGTAGCAATCAGCCCCAGCATTTT. Amino acids: CASRHSSNQPQHF. Supplemented by reference TRBV5-1 and TRBJ1-5, the full variable domain reads KAGVTQTPRYLIKTRGQQVTLSCSPISGHRSVSWYQQTPGQGLQFLFEYFSETQRNKGNFPGRFSGRQFSNSRSEMNVSTLELGDSALYLCASRHSSNQPQHFGDGTRLSIL.